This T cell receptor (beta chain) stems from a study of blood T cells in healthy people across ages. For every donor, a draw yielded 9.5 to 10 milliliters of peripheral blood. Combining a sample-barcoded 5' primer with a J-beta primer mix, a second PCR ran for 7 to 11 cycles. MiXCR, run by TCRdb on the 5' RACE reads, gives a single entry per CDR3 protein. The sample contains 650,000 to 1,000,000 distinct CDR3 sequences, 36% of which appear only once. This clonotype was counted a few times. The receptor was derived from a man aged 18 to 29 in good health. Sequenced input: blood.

CDR3 bases: TGTGCCAGCAGCTTAAAGTCAGGGGGAAGTAGCTCCTACGAGCAGTACTTC. Protein sequence: CASSLKSGGSSSYEQYF. The V and J genes are TRBV7-3 and TRBJ2-7; 7 bases line up with TRBD1. Trimming cost V 1 base and J 0 bases; bases outside gene matches: 9. The germline gives CDR1 SGHTA, CDR2 FQGTGA. This CDR3 spans 17 amino acids.